Following are 14 T cell receptor beta chains from one sample sequenced in a study of cytomegalovirus exposure and HLA in healthy donors. This PCR relied on a set of 60 Vbeta primers and 13 Jbeta primers. Assay: immunoSEQ multiplex PCR; the TCRdb copy retains only in-frame clones and omits some. The data hold about 43,000 clones, with around three quarters observed a single time. The sequencing sample was made of PBMCs. These receptors originate from a man aged 25 to 45 in good health and CMV-seronegative.

This clone has a handful of counts. The chain recombines TRBV18 with TRBJ2-3; tentatively, D is TRBD2 (5 bases). Trimming cost V 6 bases and J 6 bases, with 10 bases left between them. The CDR3 has 12 residues. Germline CDR1 is KGHSH and CDR2 is LQKENI. Here the CDR3 reads CASSLPGDTQYF. Here the CDR3 DNA reads TGTGCCAGCTCGCTCCCGGGGGATACGCAGTATTTT.

CDR3 loop: CASSWDRDYEQYF. DNA of the CDR3: TGCGCCAGCAGTTGGGACAGGGACTACGAGCAGTACTTC. The chain links TRBV10-1 to TRBJ2-7, with 9 bases identical to TRBD1. This CDR3 contains 13 residues. Germline trimming cut 5 bases from V and 3 bases from J; bases unmatched to any gene: 2. Germline V gene lookup returns CDR1 WNHNN and CDR2 SYGVQD (reference sequence).

The rearrangement links TRBV7-8 to TRBJ2-1, with TRBD2 matching over 8 bases. The ends lost 2 bases at V and 7 bases at J; junction bases unmatched: 7. This CDR3 contains 15 residues. Germline-derived CDR1 and CDR2 are SGHVS and FQNEAQ. CDR3 protein: CASSLRELAGNEQFF. The DNA of the CDR3 is TGTGCCAGCAGCTTACGGGAGTTAGCGGGAAATGAGCAGTTCTTC. Using reference TRBV7-8 and TRBJ2-1 for the parts outside the CDR3, the full variable domain is GAGVSQSPRYKVAKRGQDVALRCDPISGHVSLFWYQQALGQGPEFLTYFQNEAQLDKSGLPSDRFFAERPEGSVSTLKIQRTQQEDSAVYLCASSLRELAGNEQFFGPGTRLTVL.

This clone occurred a few times. The rearrangement uses TRBV4-2 and TRBJ2-3; 9 bases are shared with TRBD1. Germline values: CDR1 LGHNA, CDR2 YNFKEQ. The CDR3 length is 14 residues. Trimming cost V 4 bases and J 1 base; bases outside gene matches: 0. In DNA form, the CDR3 reads TGTGCCAGCAGCCGGGACAGGGGCACAGATACGCAGTATTTT. It specifies CASSRDRGTDTQYF.

The chain links TRBV11-2 to TRBJ1-1; 9 nucleotides align to TRBD1. The germline CDR1 and CDR2 sequences are SGHAT and FQNNGV. V was pared by 5 bases and J by 13 bases, with 11 bases of the junction left unmatched. CDR3 length: 13 residues. DNA of the CDR3: TGTGCCAGCAGCACGGGACAGGGCGAGCGGCTTTTCTTT. Its translation is CASSTGQGERLFF.

V and J are TRBV7-8 and TRBJ1-5; 8 bases match TRBD1. Germline V lookup: CDR1 SGHVS, CDR2 FQNEAQ. The J segment lost 7 bases and the V segment lost 5 bases, leaving 7 bases of the junction unmatched. The length of the CDR3 is 14 residues. The CDR3 sequence: CASSPDRGRQPQHF. CDR3 sequence (DNA): TGTGCCAGCAGCCCAGACAGGGGCCGACAGCCCCAGCATTTT.

This clone was detected a few times. The chain couples TRBV14 to TRBJ1-4, with D possibly TRBD1 on 6 matching bases. The V gene's germline CDR1 is SGHDN and CDR2 FVKESK. V dropped 5 bases and J dropped 8 bases, with 15 bases sitting between them. The CDR3 has 14 residues. CDR3 amino acids: CASSLRQAPEKLFF. The CDR3 DNA is TGTGCCAGCAGCTTAAGACAGGCTCCGGAAAAACTGTTTTTT.

The chain couples TRBV4-2 to TRBJ2-1; unclear D gene. CDR1 is LGHNA and CDR2 is YNFKEQ in the germline V gene. V was pared by 0 bases and J by 5 bases, with 8 bases between. CDR3 size: 14 residues. The CDR3: CASSQDARDNEQFF. CDR3 bases: TGTGCCAGCAGCCAAGATGCCCGAGACAATGAGCAGTTCTTC.

The chain recombines TRBV7-9 with TRBJ2-1, with 8 bases aligning to TRBD1. The CDR3 extends over 16 amino acids. Germline assignment: CDR1 SEHNR and CDR2 FQNEAQ (reference sequence). V dropped 1 base and J dropped 5; count of bases not matched to a gene: 7. CDR3 DNA: TGTGCCAGCAGCTTAGAAGGTGGGACAGGTCACAATGAGCAGTTCTTC. Translated: CASSLEGGTGHNEQFF.

This clone showed up just once. V gene TRBV9 combines with J gene TRBJ1-1, with D perhaps matching TRBD1 (6 bases). Germline V gene data show CDR1 as SGDLS and CDR2 as YYNGEE. There are 15 residues in the CDR3. V lost 4 bases and J lost 1, with 14 bases in between. CDR3 DNA: TGTGCCAGCAGCTCGTCAGGGGCAGGGAACACTGAAGCTTTCTTT. It specifies CASSSSGAGNTEAFF.

The rearrangement joins TRBV28 to TRBJ1-4; D is unresolved. Germline values: CDR1 MDHEN, CDR2 SYDVKM. With 4 bases removed from V and 0 bases from J, the gap between germline ends came to 15 bases. The CDR3 length is 17 residues. This chain's CDR3 is CASSSITVTATNEKLFF. In nucleotides, the CDR3 is TGTGCCAGCAGTTCCATCACGGTTACCGCAACTAATGAAAAACTGTTTTTT. The entire variable domain, with the rest obtained from reference TRBV28 and TRBJ1-4, is as follows: DVKVTQSSRYLVKRTGEKVFLECVQDMDHENMFWYRQDPGLGLRLIYFSYDVKMKEKGDIPEGYSVSREKKERFSLILESASTNQTSMYLCASSSITVTATNEKLFFGSGTQLSVL.

J is TRBJ2-7 and V is TRBV7-6; D may be TRBD1 (5 bases). Per the germline V gene, CDR1 is SGHVS and CDR2 is FNYEAQ. The CDR3 covers 13 residues. V dropped 5 bases and J dropped 6 bases, with 14 bases sitting between them. The CDR3 DNA sequence: TGTGCCAGCAGCGACGACAGAGTCCGCGAGCAGTACTTC. Amino acid sequence: CASSDDRVREQYF. The complete variable domain, with remaining parts taken from reference TRBV7-6 and TRBJ2-7, reads GAGVSQSPRYKVTKRGQDVALRCDPISGHVSLYWYRQALGQGPEFLTYFNYEAQQDKSGLPNDRFSAERPEGSISTLTIQRTEQRDSAMYRCASSDDRVREQYFGPGTRLTVT.

The V gene is TRBV30, the J gene TRBJ1-4, with 10 bases that match TRBD1. The CDR3 runs 13 residues. With V trimmed by 5 bases and J by 8 bases, 5 bases remained unmatched. Germline V gives CDR1 GTSNPN, CDR2 SVGIG (reference sequence). The CDR3 DNA follows: TGTGCCTGGGCCGGGACAGGGGTCGAAAAACTGTTTTTT. It translates to CAWAGTGVEKLFF.

The gene calls are TRBV27 and TRBJ2-3; 7 nucleotides match TRBD1. This CDR3 is 16 amino acids long. The V gene's germline CDR1 is MNHEY and CDR2 SMNVEV (reference sequence). V was pared by 5 bases and J by 0 bases, with 8 bases of the junction left unmatched. The CDR3 sequence is CASSPRTGWSTDTQYF. As DNA, the CDR3 is TGTGCCAGCAGTCCCAGGACAGGCTGGAGCACAGATACGCAGTATTTT.